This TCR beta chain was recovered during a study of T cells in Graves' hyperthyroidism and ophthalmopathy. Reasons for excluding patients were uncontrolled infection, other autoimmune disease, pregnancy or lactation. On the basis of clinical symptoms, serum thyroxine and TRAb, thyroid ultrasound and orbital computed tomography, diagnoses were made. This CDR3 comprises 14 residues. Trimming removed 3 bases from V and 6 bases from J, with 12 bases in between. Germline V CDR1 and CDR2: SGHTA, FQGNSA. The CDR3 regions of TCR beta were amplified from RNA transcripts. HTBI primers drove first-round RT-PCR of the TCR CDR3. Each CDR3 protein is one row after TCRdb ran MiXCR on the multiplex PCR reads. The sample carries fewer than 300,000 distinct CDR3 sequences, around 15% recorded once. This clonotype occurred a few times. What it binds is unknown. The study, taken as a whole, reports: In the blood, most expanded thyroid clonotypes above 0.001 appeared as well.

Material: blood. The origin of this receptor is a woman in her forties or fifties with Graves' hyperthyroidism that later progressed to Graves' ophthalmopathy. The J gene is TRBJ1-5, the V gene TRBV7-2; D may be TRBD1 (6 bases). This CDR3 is CASSFRGGGQPQHF. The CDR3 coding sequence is TGTGCCAGCAGCTTCCGAGGGGGTGGTCAGCCCCAGCATTTT.